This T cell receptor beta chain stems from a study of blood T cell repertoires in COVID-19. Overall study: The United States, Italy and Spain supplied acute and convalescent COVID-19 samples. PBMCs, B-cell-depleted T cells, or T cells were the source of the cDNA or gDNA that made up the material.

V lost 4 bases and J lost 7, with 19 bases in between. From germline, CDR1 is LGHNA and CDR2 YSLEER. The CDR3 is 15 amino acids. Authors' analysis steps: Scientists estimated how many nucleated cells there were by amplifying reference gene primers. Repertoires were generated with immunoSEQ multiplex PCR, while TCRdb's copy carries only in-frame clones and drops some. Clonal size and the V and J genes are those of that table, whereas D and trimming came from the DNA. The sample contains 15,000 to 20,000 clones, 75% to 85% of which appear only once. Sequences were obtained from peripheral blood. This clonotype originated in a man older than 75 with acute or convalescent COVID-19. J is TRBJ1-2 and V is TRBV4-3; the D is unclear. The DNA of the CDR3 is TGCGCCAGCAGCCGGGAGGGAAGAAGAGAGGGTGGCTACACCTTC. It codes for CASSREGRREGGYTF.